The 5 T cell receptor beta chains below all came from one sample that was sequenced in a study of regulatory T cells in long-lasting Graves disease (dated by TCRdb to 2020 to 2023). According to the study, the label for this sample's time point signals: persistent/refractory GD, antithyroid drugs over 5 years with positive TRAb. For both TCR sequencing and RNA sequencing, RNA was extracted from PBMCs using TRIzol. Library preparation was by multiplex PCR. The sequencing machine was an Illumina HiSeq 4000. CDR3 regions were amplified by Arm-PCR with iRepertoire HTBI primers to construct TCR beta libraries. TCRdb reran the public reads through fastp at Q25 and MiXCR, keeping productive beta chains. Merged by CDR3 protein, the rows form single entries marked with the most common genes and DNA. In this sample the table shows 600,000 to 850,000 distinct CDR3 sequences, around 32% of which occur a single time. The ten largest account for about 42% of the sample.

Here the sequenced sample was peripheral blood mononuclear cells (PBMCs), taken when the disease was refractory, from a patient treated with antithyroid drugs. The receptors were sampled from a female donor with Graves disease.

This clonotype was observed a few times. V usage is TRBV10-1 and J usage is TRBJ1-4; perhaps TRBD1 as D (6 bases). Germline V gene lookup returns CDR1 WNHNN and CDR2 SYGVQD (reference sequence). The CDR3 has 13 residues. Trimming removed 5 bases at V and 8 bases at J, with 12 bases between. This chain's CDR3 is CASSRTVGEKLFF. CDR3 in DNA: TGCGCCAGCAGTAGGACAGTCGGCGAAAAACTGTTTTTT.

Only a few counts were recorded for this clonotype. V gene TRBV7-9 combines with J gene TRBJ1-5, with D uncertain. Trimming left V 1 base short and J 2 bases short, with 12 bases between. Per the germline V gene, CDR1 is SEHNR and CDR2 is FQNEAQ (reference sequence). The CDR3 totals 16 residues. The CDR3 DNA is TGTGCCAGCAGCTTAGTAACCGGGAGCGGCAATCAGCCCCAGCATTTT. This translates into CASSLVTGSGNQPQHF.

CDR3 in DNA: TGTGCCAGCAGCTTACGACTAGCTTCAAATGAGCAGTTCTTC. It codes for CASSLRLASNEQFF. This chain connects TRBV7-9 to TRBJ2-1; 7 bases line up with TRBD2. Germline assignment: CDR1 SEHNR and CDR2 FQNEAQ (reference sequence). V lost 2 bases, J lost 7 bases, and 5 bases stayed unmatched. CDR3 length: 14 residues.

This clonotype was counted a few times. The chain employs TRBV20-1 and TRBJ2-7; TRBD2 aligns across 11 bases. Germline loops: CDR1 DFQATT, CDR2 SNEGSKA (reference sequence). V shed 8 bases and J 3 bases; nucleotides not matched to a gene: 6. The CDR3 contains 13 residues. The CDR3: CSSLGTSGYEQYF. In nucleotides, the CDR3 is TGCAGTTCTCTCGGGACTAGCGGCTACGAGCAGTACTTC.

V and J are TRBV29-1 and TRBJ1-6, with 7 bases that match TRBD1. From germline, CDR1 is SQVTM and CDR2 ANQGSEA. V dropped 6 bases and J dropped 6; count of bases not matched to a gene: 5. This CDR3 has 13 amino acids. CDR3 sequence: CSVGDSPNSPLHF. In DNA form, the CDR3 reads TGCAGCGTCGGGGACAGTCCTAATTCACCCCTCCACTTT.